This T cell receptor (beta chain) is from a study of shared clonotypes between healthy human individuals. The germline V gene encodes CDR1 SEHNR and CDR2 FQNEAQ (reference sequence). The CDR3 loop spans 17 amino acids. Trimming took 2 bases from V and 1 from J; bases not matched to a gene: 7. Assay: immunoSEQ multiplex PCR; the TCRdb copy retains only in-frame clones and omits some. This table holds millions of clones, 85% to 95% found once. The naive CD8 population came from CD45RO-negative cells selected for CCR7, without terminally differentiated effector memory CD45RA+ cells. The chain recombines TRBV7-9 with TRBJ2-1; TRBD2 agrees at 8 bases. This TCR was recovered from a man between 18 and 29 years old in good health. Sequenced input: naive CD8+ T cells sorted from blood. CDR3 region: CASSLPRGGRSYNEQFF. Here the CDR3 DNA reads TGTGCCAGCAGCTTACCCCGGGGGGGTCGGTCCTACAATGAGCAGTTCTTC.